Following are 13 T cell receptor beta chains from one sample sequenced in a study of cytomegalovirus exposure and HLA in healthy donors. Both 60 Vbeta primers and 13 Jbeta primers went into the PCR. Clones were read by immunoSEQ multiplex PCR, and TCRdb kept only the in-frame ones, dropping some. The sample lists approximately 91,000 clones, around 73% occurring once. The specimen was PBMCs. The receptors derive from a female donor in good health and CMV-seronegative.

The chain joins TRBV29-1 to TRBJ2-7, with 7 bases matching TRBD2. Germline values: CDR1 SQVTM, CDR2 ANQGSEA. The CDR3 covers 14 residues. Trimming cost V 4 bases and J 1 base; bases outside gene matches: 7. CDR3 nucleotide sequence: TGCAGCGTTGGTAGGCGGGGGAATTCCTACGAGCAGTACTTC. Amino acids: CSVGRRGNSYEQYF.

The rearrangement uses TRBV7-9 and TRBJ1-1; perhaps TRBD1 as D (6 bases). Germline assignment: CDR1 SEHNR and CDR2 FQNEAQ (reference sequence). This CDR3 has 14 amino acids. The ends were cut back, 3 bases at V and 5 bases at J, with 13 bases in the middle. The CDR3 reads CASSLLGQGTEAFF. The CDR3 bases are TGTGCCAGCAGCTTGTTGGGGCAGGGGACTGAAGCTTTCTTT.

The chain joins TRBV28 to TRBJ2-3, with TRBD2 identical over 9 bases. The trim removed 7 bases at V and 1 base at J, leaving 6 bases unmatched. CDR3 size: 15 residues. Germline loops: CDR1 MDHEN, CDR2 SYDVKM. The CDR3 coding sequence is TGTGCCAGCAAGAGGGCGGGAGGGCGCACAGATACGCAGTATTTT. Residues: CASKRAGGRTDTQYF. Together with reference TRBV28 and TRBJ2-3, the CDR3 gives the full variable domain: DVKVTQSSRYLVKRTGEKVFLECVQDMDHENMFWYRQDPGLGLRLIYFSYDVKMKEKGDIPEGYSVSREKKERFSLILESASTNQTSMYLCASKRAGGRTDTQYFGPGTRLTVL.

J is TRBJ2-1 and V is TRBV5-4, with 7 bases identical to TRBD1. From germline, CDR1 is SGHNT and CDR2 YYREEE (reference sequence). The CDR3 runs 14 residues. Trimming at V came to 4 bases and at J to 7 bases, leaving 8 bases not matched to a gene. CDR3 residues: CASSLEGTVNEQFF. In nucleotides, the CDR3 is TGTGCCAGCAGCCTGGAAGGGACAGTTAATGAGCAGTTCTTC.

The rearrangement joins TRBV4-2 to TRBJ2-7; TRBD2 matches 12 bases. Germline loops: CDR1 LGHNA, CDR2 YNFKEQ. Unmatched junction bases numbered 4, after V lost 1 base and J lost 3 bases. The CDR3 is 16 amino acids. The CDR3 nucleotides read TGTGCCAGCAGCCAAGGACTAGCGGGAGAGGGCTACGAGCAGTACTTC. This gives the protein CASSQGLAGEGYEQYF.

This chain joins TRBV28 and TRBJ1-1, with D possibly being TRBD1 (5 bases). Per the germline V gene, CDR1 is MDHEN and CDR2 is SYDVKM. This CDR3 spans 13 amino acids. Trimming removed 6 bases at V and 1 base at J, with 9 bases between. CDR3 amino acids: CASRRRENTEAFF. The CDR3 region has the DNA TGTGCCAGCAGACGCAGGGAGAACACTGAAGCTTTCTTT. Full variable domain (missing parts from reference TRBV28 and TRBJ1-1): DVKVTQSSRYLVKRTGEKVFLECVQDMDHENMFWYRQDPGLGLRLIYFSYDVKMKEKGDIPEGYSVSREKKERFSLILESASTNQTSMYLCASRRRENTEAFFGQGTRLTVV.

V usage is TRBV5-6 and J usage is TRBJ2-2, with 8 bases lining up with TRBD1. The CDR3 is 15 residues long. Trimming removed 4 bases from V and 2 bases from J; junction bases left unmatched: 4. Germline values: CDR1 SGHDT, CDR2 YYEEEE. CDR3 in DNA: TGTGCCAGCAGCGAGGACAGGGCTAACACCGGGGAGCTGTTTTTT. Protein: CASSEDRANTGELFF.

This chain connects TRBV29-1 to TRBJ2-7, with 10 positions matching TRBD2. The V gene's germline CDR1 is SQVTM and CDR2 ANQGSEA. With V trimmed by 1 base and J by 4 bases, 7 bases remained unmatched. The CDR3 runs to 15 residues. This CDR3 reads CSVEVASGSGYEQYF. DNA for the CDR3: TGCAGCGTTGAAGTGGCTAGCGGGAGTGGGTACGAGCAGTACTTC.

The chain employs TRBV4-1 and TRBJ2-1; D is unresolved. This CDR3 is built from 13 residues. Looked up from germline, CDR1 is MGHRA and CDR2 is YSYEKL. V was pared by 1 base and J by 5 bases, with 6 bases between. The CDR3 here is CASSQVRHNEQFF. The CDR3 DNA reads TGCGCCAGCAGCCAAGTGAGGCACAATGAGCAGTTCTTC.

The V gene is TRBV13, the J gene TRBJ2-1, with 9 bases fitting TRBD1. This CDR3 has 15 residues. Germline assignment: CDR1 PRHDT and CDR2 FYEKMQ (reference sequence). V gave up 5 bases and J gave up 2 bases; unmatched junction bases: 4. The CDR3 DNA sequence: TGTGCCAGCAGCATTTACAGGGGGCCCTACAATGAGCAGTTCTTC. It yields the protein CASSIYRGPYNEQFF.

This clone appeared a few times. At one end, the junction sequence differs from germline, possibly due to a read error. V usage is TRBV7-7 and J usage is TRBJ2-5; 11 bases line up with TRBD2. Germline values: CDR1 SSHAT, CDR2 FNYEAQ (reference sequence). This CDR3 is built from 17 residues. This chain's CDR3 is CASSPIAGGPLRETQYF. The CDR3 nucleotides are TGTGCTAGCAGCCCGATAGCGGGAGGGCCACTACGAGAGACCCAGTACTTC.

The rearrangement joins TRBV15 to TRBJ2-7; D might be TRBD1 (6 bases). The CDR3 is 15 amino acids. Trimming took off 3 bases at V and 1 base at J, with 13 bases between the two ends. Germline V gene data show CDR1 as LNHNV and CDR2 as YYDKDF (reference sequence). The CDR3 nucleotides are TGTGCCACCAGCAGGGATACAGGGATTTCCTACGAGCAGTACTTC. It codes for CATSRDTGISYEQYF.

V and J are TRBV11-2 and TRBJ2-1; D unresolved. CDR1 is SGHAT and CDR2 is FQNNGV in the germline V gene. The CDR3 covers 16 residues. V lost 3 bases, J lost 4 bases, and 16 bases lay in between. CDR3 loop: CASSLVSFSVYNEQFF. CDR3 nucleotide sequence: TGTGCCAGCAGCTTGGTTAGTTTCAGCGTTTACAATGAGCAGTTCTTC.